This T cell receptor (beta chain) originates from a study of regulatory dendritic cells for organ transplantation. V lost 7 bases to trimming and J lost 3 bases, with 25 bases between them. This CDR3 has 17 residues. The germline V gene has CDR1 LNHDA and CDR2 SQIVND (reference sequence). Sorted subsets were CFSE-labeled and cultured 4 to 6 days with allogeneic dendritic cells. Clones were sequenced by immunoSEQ multiplex PCR, and TCRdb holds only the in-frame ones, with some missing. The sample yields 12,000 or so clones, roughly 86% seen once. Remarks on this clone: Its antigen is unknown.

The V gene is TRBV19, the J gene TRBJ2-7, with TRBD1 as a possible D gene (6 bases). This receptor was taken from a human donor in good health. Sequences were obtained from naive CD8+ T cells from blood cultured with dendritic cells. Subset meaning: CD45RA+ naive T cells. The CDR3 loop is CASTPVSGRGPIYEQYF. In DNA, the CDR3 is TGTGCCAGTACCCCGGTATCGGGCAGGGGCCCCATCTACGAGCAGTACTTC.